Sequencing of this T cell receptor beta chain was carried out in a study of neurological immune-mediated disorders. Study-wide results and limits: Across subjects, expanded clones had no CDR3 amino acid sequences in common, pointing to private repertoires in all groups.

Each TCR transcript was tagged with a 10-nucleotide random UMI during 5'RACE. Per sequencing run, 15-18 subjects together gave over 170 million TCR-beta sequences. TCRdb redid the calling of the 5' RACE reads with MiXCR, one entry per CDR3 protein. Seen here are under 85,000 distinct CDR3 sequences, 10% observed once, and the top ten hold about 1.8%. To note about this clonotype: Its antigen is unidentified.

CDR1 and CDR2 (germline): MNHEY, SVGAGI. Trimming removed 7 bases from V and 3 bases from J; junction bases left unmatched: 29. This CDR3 contains 22 residues. The unsorted libraries were made from 2 million PBMCs kept at -80 C. The source material was PBMCs. The clonotype originates from a man aged 40-55 years in good health. The J gene is TRBJ2-7, the V gene TRBV6-5; TRBD2 aligns across 11 bases. Here the CDR3 DNA reads TGTGCCAGCACCCCTTTTGGCAGAACCCCACTAGCGGGAGATGGGCCGGGCTACGAGCAGTACTTC. Protein sequence: CASTPFGRTPLAGDGPGYEQYF.